Below, 10 T cell receptor beta chains from the same sample are listed, as sequenced in a study of STAT3 mutations in large granular lymphocyte leukemia. The study, taken as a whole, reports: Every T-LGLL patient had at least one immunodominant TCRbeta clonotype.

Sequencing was performed with immunoSEQ multiplex PCR; in TCRdb, only in-frame clones are kept and a portion is missing. Altogether over a thousand clones are present, 30% to 40% being singletons, with the ten largest covering 35% to 45%. For these receptors, no antigen is known. Sequenced material: PBMCs. The receptors were gathered from a human donor with T large granular lymphocyte leukemia. Some clones in this sample may be carry-over from other donors' samples.

This clone turned up a few times. The gene calls are TRBV4-2 and TRBJ1-2; D not certain. CDR1 is LGHNA, CDR2 YNFKEQ, per germline. The V and J ends lost 0 bases and 4 bases respectively, with 12 bases between them. CDR3 length: 15 amino acids. The CDR3, as DNA: TGTGCCAGCAGCCAAGAGGGCCCCATTGGCTATGGCTACACCTTC. Its protein product is CASSQEGPIGYGYTF.

The chain links TRBV7-9 to TRBJ1-5; possible D gene TRBD1, 5 bases. The CDR3 extends over 12 amino acids. The germline gives CDR1 SEHNR, CDR2 FQNEAQ (reference sequence). V was cut by 8 bases and J by 3 bases, with 8 bases left in between. CDR3 in amino acids: CASGTDNQPQHF. DNA for the CDR3: TGTGCCAGCGGGACGGACAATCAGCCCCAGCATTTT.

The rearrangement joins TRBV30 to TRBJ2-3; 9 bases match TRBD1. The CDR3 contains 12 residues. The V and J ends lost 3 bases and 12 bases, in that order; junction bases with no gene match: 7. CDR1 is GTSNPN and CDR2 is SVGIG in the germline V gene (reference sequence). The CDR3 loop is CAWSQQGAEQYF. Here the CDR3 DNA reads TGTGCCTGGAGCCAACAGGGGGCCGAACAGTATTTT.

CDR3 bases: TGTGCCAGCACCACTATAGAGGCAGCCAACAATCAGCCCCAGCATTTT. Its protein product is CASTTIEAANNQPQHF. The chain combines TRBV21-1 with TRBJ1-5. TRBV21-1 is a listed pseudogene. The CDR3 is 16 residues long.

The rearrangement links TRBV18 to TRBJ2-4, with TRBD1 matching over 11 bases. CDR1 is KGHSH and CDR2 is LQKENI in the germline V gene. CDR3 length: 14 residues. V shed 3 bases and J 9 bases; nucleotides not matched to a gene: 4. The CDR3 loop is CASSPRDRGSIQYF. The CDR3 nucleotides read TGTGCCAGCTCACCCCGGGACAGGGGGTCCATTCAGTACTTC.

This chain connects TRBV15 to TRBJ1-2; D may be TRBD1 (5 bases). The V end lost 2 bases, the J end lost 0 bases, and 13 bases lay between the germline ends. CDR3 size: 16 residues. Per germline, CDR1 LNHNV and CDR2 YYDKDF (reference sequence). CDR3 coding DNA: TGTGCCACCAGCAGAACCCCGGGACTGGCTAACTATGGCTACACCTTC. It specifies CATSRTPGLANYGYTF. The full variable domain, with the rest looked up from reference TRBV15 and TRBJ1-2, is DAMVIQNPRYQVTQFGKPVTLSCSQTLNHNVMYWYQQKSSQAPKLLFHYYDKDFNNEADTPDNFQSRRPNTSFCFLDIRSPGLGDTAMYLCATSRTPGLANYGYTFGSGTRLTVV.

The table lists this clone with a few counts. V is TRBV5-1 and J is TRBJ2-7; possibly TRBD2 for D (6 bases). The CDR3 runs to 15 residues. The germline V and J ends were trimmed by 4 bases and 4 bases, with 18 bases remaining between them. Germline V CDR1 and CDR2: SGHRS, YFSETQ. The CDR3 nucleotides are TGCGCCAGCAGCGTGGGGTGGGACTTCGGGTACGAGCAGTACGTC. This sequence encodes CASSVGWDFGYEQYV.

This clone was counted between two and nine times. This CDR3 reads CASNNEGRRAKNIQYF. The CDR3 region has the DNA TGTGCCAGCAACAACGAGGGCAGAAGGGCCAAAAACATTCAGTACTTC. The gene calls are TRBV7-2 and TRBJ2-4; tentatively, D is TRBD2 (5 bases). The CDR3 covers 16 residues. Trimming removed 7 bases from V and 1 base from J, with 17 bases in between. Germline assignment: CDR1 SGHTA and CDR2 FQGNSA.

This clone was seen more than once but under ten times. The V and J genes are TRBV10-2 and TRBJ1-5; 8 nucleotides line up with TRBD1. Germline V lookup: CDR1 WSHSY, CDR2 SAAADI. The CDR3 runs 15 residues. J lost 5 bases, V lost 4 bases, and 7 bases had no gene match. The chain's CDR3 is CASSAGDRGYQPQHF. CDR3 nucleotide sequence: TGCGCCAGCAGTGCGGGCGACAGGGGCTATCAGCCCCAGCATTTT.

This clone turned up a few times. J is TRBJ1-2 and V is TRBV18, with 9 nucleotides matching TRBD1. Trimming cost V 3 bases and J 6 bases; bases outside gene matches: 2. The length of the CDR3 is 13 residues. Germline-derived CDR1 and CDR2 are KGHSH and LQKENI. CDR3 loop: CASSPDRGNGYTF. CDR3 DNA sequence: TGTGCCAGCTCACCGGACAGGGGAAATGGCTACACCTTC.